This T cell receptor (beta chain) is from a study of cytomegalovirus exposure and HLA in healthy donors. Study overall: Caucasian-associated ancestry cluster membership applied to under 85% of 398 genotyped donors.

The PCR was carried out with 60 Vbeta primers and 13 Jbeta primers. Libraries were prepared by immunoSEQ multiplex PCR; TCRdb keeps only in-frame clonotypes and omits some of them. Of 90,000 to 100,000 clones in the sample, about 80% were seen once. This CDR3 has 15 amino acids. Germline CDR1 is WNHNN and CDR2 is SYGVQD (reference sequence). The V and J ends lost 6 bases and 0 bases respectively, with 11 bases between them. This clone appeared a few times. V usage is TRBV10-1 and J usage is TRBJ2-2; tentatively, D is TRBD1 (6 bases). Sample: PBMCs. The sequence was collected from a man aged 35-49 years in good health and CMV-seronegative. This chain's CDR3 is CASSTGTSNTGELFF. As DNA, the CDR3 is TGCGCCAGCAGCACCGGGACATCGAACACCGGGGAGCTGTTTTTT.